One sample yielded the 27 T cell receptor beta chains listed below, sequenced in a study of T cells expressing NK-cell markers. TCRdb reprocessed the 5' RACE reads; each CDR3 protein has one entry and no DNA is given. The sample has about 460,000 distinct CDR3 sequences, and its top ten clones hold roughly 1.4%. Material: blood T cells: a sorted CD56 or NKG2C T cell subset, CD4+ or CD8+ T cells, or bulk PBMC T cells (not recorded which). The source of these receptors is a woman between 50 and 59 years old in good health.

The chain joins TRBV18 to TRBJ2-2. The CDR3 totals 15 residues. From germline, CDR1 is KGHSH and CDR2 LQKENI. The CDR3 sequence is CASSPPSSVGGELFF.

The J gene is TRBJ2-3, the V gene TRBV4-1; TCRdb's assignment of TRBD1 cannot be checked, as there is no DNA. Germline V gene lookup returns CDR1 MGHRA and CDR2 YSYEKL. The CDR3 totals 16 residues. CDR3 region: CASSQDGQGVTDTQYF.

This rearrangement joins TRBV5-1 to TRBJ1-1; the D call of TRBD1 rests on TCRdb alone, since no DNA is present to check it. CDR1 and CDR2 (germline): SGHRS, YFSETQ. The CDR3 spans 17 residues. The CDR3: CASSLQGALVVNTEAFF.

V gene TRBV9 combines with J gene TRBJ2-7; as DNA is missing, the TRBD2 call by TCRdb cannot be tested. CDR3 length equals 14 residues. CDR1 is SGDLS, CDR2 YYNGEE, per germline. The CDR3 reads CASSGTSGEGEQYF.

This chain uses TRBV19 with TRBJ2-2; TCRdb selects TRBD2, and the lack of DNA leaves this call unchecked. The V gene's germline CDR1 is LNHDA and CDR2 SQIVND (reference sequence). This CDR3 has 14 amino acids. The CDR3 region is CASTSRAYPGELFF.

The rearrangement joins TRBV5-1 to TRBJ2-1; the D call of TRBD2 rests on TCRdb alone, since no DNA is present to check it. CDR1 SGHRS and CDR2 YFSETQ come from the germline V gene. The CDR3 consists of 13 residues. The CDR3 loop reads CASSTGAYNEQFF.

The CDR3 sequence is CASSLRYTGELFF. This rearrangement joins TRBV7-2 to TRBJ2-2. Per germline, CDR1 SGHTA and CDR2 FQGNSA. This CDR3 contains 13 residues.

The chain is built from TRBV5-1 and TRBJ2-7; checking the TCRdb D call of TRBD1 is not possible without DNA. Per germline, CDR1 SGHRS and CDR2 YFSETQ. The CDR3 extends over 16 amino acids. CDR3 amino acids: CASSNRQSETAYEQYF.

The chain is built from TRBV21-1 and TRBJ2-2. TRBV21-1 is annotated as a pseudogene. This CDR3 region has 13 residues. The chain's CDR3 is CASSKVFTGELFF.

The rearrangement uses TRBV10-3 and TRBJ2-3; TCRdb outputs TRBD2, but without DNA this stays unchecked. CDR1 ENHRY and CDR2 SYGVKD come from the germline V gene. CDR3 length equals 16 residues. The CDR3 here is CAISESMGLLSDTQYF.

The chain employs TRBV15 and TRBJ2-5; TCRdb picks TRBD1, but there is no DNA to check that call. The CDR3 runs to 16 residues. Germline V gene sequence: CDR1 LNHNV, CDR2 YYDKDF (reference sequence). This CDR3 reads CATSKQTGGGQETQYF.

This chain connects TRBV20-1 to TRBJ1-4; TCRdb outputs TRBD1, but without DNA this stays unchecked. The CDR3 consists of 15 residues. From germline, CDR1 is DFQATT and CDR2 SNEGSKA (reference sequence). CDR3 residues: CSATDPGQGGEKLFF.

V usage is TRBV4-2 and J usage is TRBJ2-5; the D call of TRBD1 rests on TCRdb alone, since no DNA is present to check it. The CDR3 contains 16 residues. CDR1 and CDR2 (germline): LGHNA, YNFKEQ. CDR3 in amino acids: CASSQGEGAAQETQYF.

The rearrangement links TRBV5-5 to TRBJ2-1. Germline V gene sequence: CDR1 SGHKS, CDR2 YYEKEE (reference sequence). The CDR3 has 16 residues. This chain's CDR3 is CASSSWPPSSYNEQFF.

The gene calls are TRBV12-3 or TRBV12-4 and TRBJ2-7; TCRdb outputs TRBD2, but without DNA this stays unchecked. The length of the CDR3 is 16 residues. The CDR3 protein is CASSFLAGIYPGEQYF.

The chain joins TRBV5-1 to TRBJ2-7; TCRdb proposes TRBD1, but this gene call is untestable without DNA. In germline, CDR1 is SGHRS, CDR2 YFSETQ. The CDR3 spans 15 residues. CDR3 amino acids: CASSPGQGMIYEQYF.

The CDR3 reads CASSLAGMGYTF. V gene TRBV5-1 combines with J gene TRBJ1-2. This CDR3 comprises 12 residues. Germline V gene sequence: CDR1 SGHRS, CDR2 YFSETQ.

The chain couples TRBV7-9 to TRBJ2-1. CDR3 size: 14 residues. From germline, CDR1 is SEHNR and CDR2 FQNEAQ (reference sequence). CDR3 in amino acids: CASSLGPGRNEQFF.

This sequence joins TRBV19 and TRBJ2-1; TCRdb lists TRBD2, though no DNA is available to test this call. The CDR3 has 19 amino acids. Germline V gene sequence: CDR1 LNHDA, CDR2 SQIVND (reference sequence). The CDR3 region is CASSESSGSRIPSYNEQFF.

This chain connects TRBV25-1 to TRBJ1-3; TCRdb selects TRBD1, and the lack of DNA leaves this call unchecked. Germline V lookup: CDR1 MGHDK, CDR2 SYGVNS. CDR3 length equals 12 residues. The CDR3 reads CASRTGRNTIYF.

J is TRBJ1-4 and V is TRBV24-1; the D call of TRBD1 rests on TCRdb alone, since no DNA is present to check it. CDR3 length: 14 amino acids. Germline-derived CDR1 and CDR2 are KGHDR and SFDVKD. The CDR3 protein is CATSAGQGDEKLFF.

V and J are TRBV3-1 and TRBJ2-1; checking the TCRdb D call of TRBD2 is not possible without DNA. CDR1 and CDR2 from the germline V gene are LGHDT and YNNKEL (reference sequence). This CDR3 comprises 16 residues. The CDR3 protein is CASSQRGLASYNEQFF.

The chain carries TRBV9 and TRBJ2-5; lacking DNA, the TRBD1 call made by TCRdb goes unchecked. In germline, CDR1 is SGDLS, CDR2 YYNGEE. The CDR3 contains 15 residues. CDR3: CASSVGRGKQETQYF.

The chain has TRBV30 and TRBJ1-2. This CDR3 is built from 13 residues. From germline, CDR1 is GTSNPN and CDR2 SVGIG (reference sequence). The chain's CDR3 is CAWSPIGGRGYTF.

V is TRBV12-3 or TRBV12-4 and J is TRBJ1-2. The CDR3 spans 14 residues. This CDR3 reads CASSFFPGLYGYTF.

The V and J genes are TRBV5-6 and TRBJ2-3; TCRdb gives TRBD1 as the D gene, but with no DNA this cannot be confirmed. The CDR3 is 13 amino acids. Germline CDR1 is SGHDT and CDR2 is YYEEEE. The CDR3 is CASSLGAMDTQYF.

The J gene is TRBJ2-3, the V gene TRBV3-1; TCRdb returns TRBD2, unconfirmable since there is no DNA. CDR3 length: 14 amino acids. Germline lookup yields CDR1 LGHDT and CDR2 YNNKEL (reference sequence). CDR3 sequence reads: CASSQGVAGVPQYF.